Included here is one T cell receptor (beta chain) sequence, with context. The antigen remains undetermined. This entry belongs to a study of OX40 agonist ivuxolimab in advanced cancers. Study details: One patient with hepatocellular carcinoma and two with cutaneous melanoma, three in all, had partial responses. Findings of the study overall: The study observed clonal expansion of CD4+ and CD8+ blood T cells by week 6 at 0.1 to 3.0 mg/kg.

Germline V gives CDR1 MNHEY, CDR2 SMNVEV (reference sequence). V was shortened by 4 bases and J by 2 bases, with 12 bases between the two germline ends. This CDR3 spans 15 amino acids. Measured with immunoSEQ multiplex PCR; TCRdb has only the in-frame clones, and not every one. The sample shows 60,000 or so clones, around 83% of them seen only once. V is TRBV27 and J is TRBJ1-5; tentatively, D is TRBD1 (6 bases). The material was CD4+ or CD8+ T cells sorted from blood, obtained in a trial of the OX40 agonist ivuxolimab. The TCR was taken from an adult with an advanced solid tumor such as melanoma, head and neck, liver or kidney cancer. The CDR3 nucleotides are TGTGCCAGCAGTTCGGGGGCGTGGGGCAATCAGCCCCAGCATTTT. Translated, it gives CASSSGAWGNQPQHF.